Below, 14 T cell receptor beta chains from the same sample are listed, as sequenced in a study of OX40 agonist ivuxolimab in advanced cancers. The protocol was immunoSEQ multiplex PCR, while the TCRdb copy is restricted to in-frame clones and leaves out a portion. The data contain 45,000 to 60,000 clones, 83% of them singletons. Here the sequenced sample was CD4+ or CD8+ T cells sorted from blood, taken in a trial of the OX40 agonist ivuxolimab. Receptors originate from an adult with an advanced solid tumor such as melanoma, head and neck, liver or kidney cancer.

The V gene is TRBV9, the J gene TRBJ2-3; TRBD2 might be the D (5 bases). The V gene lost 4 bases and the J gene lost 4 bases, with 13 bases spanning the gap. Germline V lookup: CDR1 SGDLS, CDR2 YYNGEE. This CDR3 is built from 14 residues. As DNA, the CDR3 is TGTGCCAGCAGCCCGCCCCGGGGTGCAGATACGCAGTATTTT. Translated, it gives CASSPPRGADTQYF.

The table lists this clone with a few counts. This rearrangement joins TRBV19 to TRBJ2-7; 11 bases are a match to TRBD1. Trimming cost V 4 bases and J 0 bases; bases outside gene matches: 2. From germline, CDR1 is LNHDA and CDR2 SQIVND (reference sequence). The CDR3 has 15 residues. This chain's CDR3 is CASSTGTGGSYEQYF. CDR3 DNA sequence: TGTGCCAGTAGTACCGGGACAGGGGGCTCCTACGAGCAGTACTTC.

The CDR3 spells CASTATSPTYNEQFF. Here the CDR3 DNA reads TGTGCCAGTACCGCGACCAGTCCGACCTACAATGAGCAGTTCTTC. The chain employs TRBV19 and TRBJ2-1; D not certain. Germline CDR1 is LNHDA and CDR2 is SQIVND (reference sequence). This CDR3 contains 15 residues. Trimming removed 7 bases at V and 2 bases at J, with 15 bases between.

In nucleotides, the CDR3 is TGTGCCAGCAGGGGGACAGGGGGGGGCAATCAGCCCCAGCATTTT. Translation gives CASRGTGGGNQPQHF. V gene TRBV6-5 combines with J gene TRBJ1-5, with 11 bases lining up with TRBD1. Unmatched junction bases numbered 3, after V lost 6 bases and J lost 2 bases. The CDR3 runs 15 residues. Germline V gene sequence: CDR1 MNHEY, CDR2 SVGAGI.

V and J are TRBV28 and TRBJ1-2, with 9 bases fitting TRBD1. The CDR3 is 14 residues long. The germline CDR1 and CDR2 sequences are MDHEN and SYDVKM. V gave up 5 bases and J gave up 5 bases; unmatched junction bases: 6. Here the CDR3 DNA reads TGTGCCAGCAGTCCTACGGACAGGGGATATGGCTACACCTTC. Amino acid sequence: CASSPTDRGYGYTF.

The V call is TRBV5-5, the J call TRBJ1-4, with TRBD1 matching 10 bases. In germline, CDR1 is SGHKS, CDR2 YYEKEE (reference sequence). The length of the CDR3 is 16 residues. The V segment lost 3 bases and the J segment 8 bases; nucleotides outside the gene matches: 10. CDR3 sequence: CASSWERQGAREKLFF. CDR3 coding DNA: TGTGCCAGCAGCTGGGAGAGACAGGGGGCCCGGGAAAAACTGTTTTTT.

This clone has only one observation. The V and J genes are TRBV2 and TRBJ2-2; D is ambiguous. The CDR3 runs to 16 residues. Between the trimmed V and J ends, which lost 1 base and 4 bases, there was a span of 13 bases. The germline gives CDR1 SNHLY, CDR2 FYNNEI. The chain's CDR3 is CASSEGSSRSTGELFF. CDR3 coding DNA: TGTGCCAGCAGTGAAGGTAGCTCTAGATCCACCGGGGAGCTGTTTTTT.

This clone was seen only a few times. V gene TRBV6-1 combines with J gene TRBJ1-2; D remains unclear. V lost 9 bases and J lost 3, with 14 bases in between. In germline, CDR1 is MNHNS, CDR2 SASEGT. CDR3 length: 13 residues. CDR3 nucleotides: TGTGCCAGTCAGGACCGGGTCGACTATGGCTACACCTTC. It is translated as CASQDRVDYGYTF.

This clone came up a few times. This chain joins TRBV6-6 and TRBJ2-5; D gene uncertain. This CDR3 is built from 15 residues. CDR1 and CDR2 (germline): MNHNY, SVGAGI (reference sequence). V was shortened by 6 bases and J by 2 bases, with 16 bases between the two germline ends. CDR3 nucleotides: TGTGCCAGCAGCGACTTGTCGCGCCGGCAAGAGACCCAGTACTTC. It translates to CASSDLSRRQETQYF.

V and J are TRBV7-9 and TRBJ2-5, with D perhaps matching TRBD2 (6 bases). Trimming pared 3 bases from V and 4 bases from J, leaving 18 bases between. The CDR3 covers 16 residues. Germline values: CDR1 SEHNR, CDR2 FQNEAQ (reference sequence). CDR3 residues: CASSFGGGEFRETQYF. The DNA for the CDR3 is TGTGCCAGCAGCTTCGGGGGTGGGGAATTCAGAGAGACCCAGTACTTC.

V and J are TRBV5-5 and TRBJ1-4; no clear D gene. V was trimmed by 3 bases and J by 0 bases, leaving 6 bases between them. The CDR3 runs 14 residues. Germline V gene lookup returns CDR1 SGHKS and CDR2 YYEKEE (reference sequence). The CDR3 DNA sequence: TGTGCCAGCAGCTCGGGAGCAACTAATGAAAAACTGTTTTTT. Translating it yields CASSSGATNEKLFF.

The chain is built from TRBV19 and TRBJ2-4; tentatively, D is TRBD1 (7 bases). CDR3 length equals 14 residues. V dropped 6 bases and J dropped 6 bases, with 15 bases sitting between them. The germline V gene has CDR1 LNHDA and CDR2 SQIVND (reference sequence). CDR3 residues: CASRGGQSINIQYF. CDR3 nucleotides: TGTGCCAGTAGGGGGGGACAGTCGATAAACATTCAGTACTTC.

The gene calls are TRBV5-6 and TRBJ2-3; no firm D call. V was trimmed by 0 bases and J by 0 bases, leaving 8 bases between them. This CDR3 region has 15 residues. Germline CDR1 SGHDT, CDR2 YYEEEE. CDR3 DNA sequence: TGTGCCAGCAGCTTGGAATACGGTAGCACAGATACGCAGTATTTT. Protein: CASSLEYGSTDTQYF.

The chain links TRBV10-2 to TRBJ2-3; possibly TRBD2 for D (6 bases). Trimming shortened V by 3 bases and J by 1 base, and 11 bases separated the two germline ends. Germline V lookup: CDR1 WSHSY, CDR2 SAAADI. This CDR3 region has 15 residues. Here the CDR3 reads CASSDTSIGTDTQYF. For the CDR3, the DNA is TGCGCCAGCAGTGATACTAGCATCGGCACAGATACGCAGTATTTT.